The 22 T cell receptor beta chains in this list originate from one sample, sequenced in a study of T cell repertoires in cytomegalovirus infection. Each CDR3 protein is one row after TCRdb ran MiXCR on the reads. The table lists 57,000 or so distinct CDR3 sequences, 25% to 40% of them singletons. These receptors lack a known antigen. The sequencing sample was made of PBMCs, sequenced either directly or after in vitro stimulation (not recorded which). The source of these receptors is a human donor in good health (CMV status not recorded). Some clones in this sample may be carry-over from other donors' samples.

J is TRBJ1-1 and V is TRBV7-2; D is uncertain. The CDR3 consists of 16 residues. The germline gives CDR1 SGHTA, CDR2 FQGNSA. V shed 1 base and J shed 7 bases, with 19 bases lying between them. In DNA, the CDR3 is TGTGCCAGCAGCTTAGACCCAAGGGCCACGCGAGTTGAAGCTTTCTTT. Protein: CASSLDPRATRVEAFF.

This clonotype was seen ten or more times. V and J are TRBV7-2 and TRBJ2-5, with TRBD2 identical over 10 bases. Germline trimming cut 5 bases from V and 4 bases from J; bases unmatched to any gene: 19. This CDR3 contains 19 residues. Germline V CDR1 and CDR2: SGHTA, FQGNSA. The DNA for the CDR3 is TGTGCCAGCAGCCGCCGAATCGGAAGGGTAGCGGGGGGCGGAGAGACCCAGTACTTC. Encoded protein: CASSRRIGRVAGGGETQYF.

At least ten counts were recorded for this clonotype. The V gene is TRBV6-1, the J gene TRBJ2-1; D uncertain. CDR1 and CDR2 (germline): MNHNS, SASEGT. The CDR3 runs 12 residues. Trimming cost V 5 bases and J 3 bases, with 5 bases left between them. CDR3 amino acids: CASSRDYNEQFF. In DNA form, the CDR3 reads TGTGCCAGCAGTAGGGACTACAATGAGCAGTTCTTC.

The table lists this clonotype with many counts. The gene calls are TRBV19 and TRBJ1-5, with a weak D call TRBD1 (6 bases). The CDR3 consists of 16 residues. The V end lost 4 bases, the J end lost 2 bases, and 15 bases lay between the germline ends. Per the germline V gene, CDR1 is LNHDA and CDR2 is SQIVND (reference sequence). The CDR3 spells CASSRLRGDGNQPQHF. DNA for the CDR3: TGTGCCAGTAGTAGGCTCAGGGGAGACGGCAATCAGCCCCAGCATTTT.

The chain combines TRBV2 with TRBJ2-3, with a tentative D call TRBD2 (7 bases). Trimming took 6 bases from V and 2 from J, leaving 15 bases between them. The CDR3 has 15 residues. CDR1 SNHLY and CDR2 FYNNEI come from the germline V gene. CDR3 loop: CASSITGGTTDTQYF. Here the CDR3 DNA reads TGTGCCAGCAGCATAACGGGGGGCACCACAGATACGCAGTATTTT. The full variable domain, completed using reference TRBV2 and TRBJ2-3, is EPEVTQTPSHQVTQMGQEVILRCVPISNHLYFYWYRQILGQKVEFLVSFYNNEISEKSEIFDDQFSVERPDGSNFTLKIRSTKLEDSAMYFCASSITGGTTDTQYFGPGTRLTVL.

There are a few counts of this clonotype. The chain joins TRBV10-3 to TRBJ1-2; no reliable D call. The CDR3 contains 13 residues. With 10 bases removed from V and 7 bases from J, the gap between germline ends came to 19 bases. In germline, CDR1 is ENHRY, CDR2 SYGVKD. CDR3 residues: CATSGSEIGGYTF. CDR3 bases: TGTGCCACCTCCGGGTCAGAGATTGGTGGCTACACCTTC.

This chain uses TRBV4-3 with TRBJ2-1, with D perhaps matching TRBD2 (6 bases). CDR1 is LGHNA and CDR2 is YSLEER in the germline V gene. Trimming pared 1 base from V and 3 bases from J, leaving 10 bases between. The CDR3 contains 15 residues. The CDR3: CASSQGLAIYNEQFF. The CDR3 DNA follows: TGCGCCAGCAGCCAAGGTCTAGCGATCTACAATGAGCAGTTCTTC.

In its sample, this clonotype was seen a few times. The chain carries TRBV7-6 and TRBJ1-1; no clear D. V was trimmed by 1 base and J by 0 bases, leaving 9 bases between them. CDR1 is SGHVS, CDR2 FNYEAQ, per germline. This CDR3 spans 15 amino acids. The CDR3 DNA reads as TGTGCCAGCAGCTTAGTATGGCACCTGAACACTGAAGCTTTCTTT. It encodes CASSLVWHLNTEAFF.

A few counts support this clonotype. V usage is TRBV15 and J usage is TRBJ1-6; TRBD1 matches 9 bases. The CDR3 runs to 14 residues. The J segment lost 6 bases and the V segment lost 5 bases, leaving 2 bases of the junction unmatched. CDR1 and CDR2 from the germline V gene are LNHNV and YYDKDF (reference sequence). This CDR3 reads CATSRGQGNSPLHF. The CDR3 DNA reads as TGTGCCACCAGCCGGGGACAGGGTAATTCACCCCTCCACTTT.

This clonotype has just a few counts. For the CDR3, the DNA is TGTGCCAGCAGTCTCCGGGACAGGTATTCCTACGAGCAGTACTTC. Translated, it gives CASSLRDRYSYEQYF. This sequence joins TRBV6-5 and TRBJ2-7; 8 positions match TRBD1. J lost 1 base, V lost 5 bases, and 7 bases had no gene match. There are 15 residues in the CDR3. Germline CDR1 and CDR2: MNHEY and SVGAGI.

This clonotype has at least ten counts. V gene TRBV20-1 combines with J gene TRBJ2-1; D not certain. The length of the CDR3 is 12 residues. Per germline, CDR1 DFQATT and CDR2 SNEGSKA (reference sequence). V was clipped by 6 bases and J by 6 bases, with 12 bases between them. The CDR3, as DNA: TGCAGTGCCTTGACACTACTCAATGAGCAGTTCTTC. It specifies CSALTLLNEQFF.

The chain couples TRBV6-1 to TRBJ2-7; TRBD2 is a possible D gene (6 bases). V dropped 0 bases and J dropped 3 bases, with 9 bases sitting between them. The germline gives CDR1 MNHNS, CDR2 SASEGT. The CDR3 has 14 amino acids. CDR3 protein: CASSEALGSYEQYF. The CDR3 DNA reads as TGTGCCAGCAGTGAAGCGCTCGGGAGCTACGAGCAGTACTTC.

The rearrangement links TRBV4-1 to TRBJ2-1; 7 bases are a match to TRBD2. The CDR3 is 16 amino acids. Germline V gene sequence: CDR1 MGHRA, CDR2 YSYEKL. Trimming cost V 2 bases and J 5 bases; bases outside gene matches: 9. The CDR3 sequence is CASSQPARGRHNEQFF. The CDR3 DNA is TGCGCCAGCAGCCAACCGGCCCGCGGGAGACACAATGAGCAGTTCTTC.

The rearrangement links TRBV6-6 to TRBJ2-1; 7 bases map to TRBD2. Per germline, CDR1 MNHNY and CDR2 SVGAGI (reference sequence). With 8 bases clipped from V and 3 bases from J, the junction kept 1 base outside the gene matches. The CDR3 has 12 amino acids. CDR3 nucleotides: TGTGCCAGCTGGGGGGGCTACAATGAGCAGTTCTTC. Protein: CASWGGYNEQFF.

In its sample, this clonotype was seen a few times. V usage is TRBV12-3 or TRBV12-4 and J usage is TRBJ1-2; D unresolved. This CDR3 is 11 amino acids long. V shed 4 bases and J shed 8 bases, with 8 bases lying between them. The CDR3 region has the DNA TGTGCCAGCAGTTCGACACGGGGCTACACCTTC. It specifies CASSSTRGYTF.

This clonotype showed up just a few times. J is TRBJ1-1 and V is TRBV27; TRBD1 matches 7 bases. This CDR3 spans 13 amino acids. Germline V lookup: CDR1 MNHEY, CDR2 SMNVEV (reference sequence). V was pared by 0 bases and J by 7 bases, with 2 bases of the junction left unmatched. The CDR3 spells CASSLSGGGEAFF. The CDR3 nucleotides read TGTGCCAGCAGTTTATCAGGGGGCGGTGAAGCTTTCTTT.

The chain links TRBV5-6 to TRBJ2-1; a weak D match, TRBD1 (6 bases). The V gene's germline CDR1 is SGHDT and CDR2 YYEEEE. The CDR3 covers 13 residues. The V end lost 5 bases, the J end lost 8 bases, and 14 bases lay between the germline ends. This CDR3 reads CASRKTGSDEQFF. CDR3 DNA: TGTGCCAGCAGAAAAACAGGGTCGGATGAGCAGTTCTTC.

This clonotype turned up a few times. V gene TRBV10-3 combines with J gene TRBJ1-1; D is possibly TRBD1 (5 bases). V gave up 4 bases and J gave up 8 bases, with 11 bases separating them. The CDR3 runs 12 residues. CDR1 and CDR2 from the germline V gene are ENHRY and SYGVKD. The CDR3 DNA reads TGTGCCATCAGTGCGGGGCCAGCAGAAGCTTTCTTT. It codes for CAISAGPAEAFF.

This clonotype was recorded a few times. The chain carries TRBV7-8 and TRBJ1-3; 7 nucleotides agree with TRBD1. J was trimmed by 0 bases and V by 4 bases; bases with no gene match: 12. Germline V gives CDR1 SGHVS, CDR2 FQNEAQ. The CDR3 sequence is 18 residues long. In DNA, the CDR3 is TGTGCCAGCAGCTCCTCATTGGTCAGACAGGGCTCTGGAAACACCATATATTTT. As protein: CASSSSLVRQGSGNTIYF. The full variable domain, rest sourced from reference TRBV7-8 and TRBJ1-3, is GAGVSQSPRYKVAKRGQDVALRCDPISGHVSLFWYQQALGQGPEFLTYFQNEAQLDKSGLPSDRFFAERPEGSVSTLKIQRTQQEDSAVYLCASSSSLVRQGSGNTIYFGEGSWLTVV.

Many counts were recorded for this clonotype. The genes are TRBV4-1 and TRBJ2-2; weak D call: TRBD1 (5 bases). V was trimmed by 1 base and J by 5 bases, leaving 17 bases between them. This CDR3 region has 17 residues. Germline CDR1 is MGHRA and CDR2 is YSYEKL. The CDR3, as DNA: TGCGCCAGCAGCCAAGGGGGCCTTCTCGGTGCGACCGGGGAGCTGTTTTTT. Translated, it gives CASSQGGLLGATGELFF.

The chain uses TRBV10-3 and TRBJ2-2, with D perhaps matching TRBD1 or TRBD2 (5 bases each). The CDR3 extends over 14 amino acids. Germline V CDR1 and CDR2: ENHRY, SYGVKD. V was pared by 8 bases and J by 2 bases, with 12 bases between. The DNA of the CDR3 is TGTGCCATCTCCGGGACGGGCAACACCGGGGAGCTGTTTTTT. This gives the protein CAISGTGNTGELFF.

This clonotype was counted at least ten times. The rearrangement uses TRBV7-2 and TRBJ1-5, with no clear D. There are 15 residues in the CDR3. In germline, CDR1 is SGHTA, CDR2 FQGNSA. The V end lost 5 bases, the J end lost 4 bases, and 15 bases lay between the germline ends. The CDR3 DNA reads as TGTGCCAGCAGCCGAGACGGTGTAAAAAATCAGCCCCAGCATTTT. This sequence encodes CASSRDGVKNQPQHF.